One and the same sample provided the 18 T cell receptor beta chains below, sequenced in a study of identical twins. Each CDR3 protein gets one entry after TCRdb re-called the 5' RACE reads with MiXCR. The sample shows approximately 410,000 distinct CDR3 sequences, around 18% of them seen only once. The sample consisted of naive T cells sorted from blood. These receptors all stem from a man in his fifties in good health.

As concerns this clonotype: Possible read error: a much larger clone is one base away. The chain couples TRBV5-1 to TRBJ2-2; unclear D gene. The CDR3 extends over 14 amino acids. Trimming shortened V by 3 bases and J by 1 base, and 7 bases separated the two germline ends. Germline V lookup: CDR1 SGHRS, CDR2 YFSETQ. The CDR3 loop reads CASSWPGNTGELFF. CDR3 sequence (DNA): TGCGCCAGCAGCTGGCCGGGGAACACCGGGGAGCTGTTTTTT.

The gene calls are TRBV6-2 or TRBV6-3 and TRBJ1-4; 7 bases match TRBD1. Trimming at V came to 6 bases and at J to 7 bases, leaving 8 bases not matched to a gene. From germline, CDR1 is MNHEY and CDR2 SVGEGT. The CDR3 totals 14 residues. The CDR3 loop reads CASSRQGVGEKLFF. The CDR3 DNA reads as TGTGCCAGCAGCCGACAGGGTGTCGGTGAAAAACTGTTTTTT.

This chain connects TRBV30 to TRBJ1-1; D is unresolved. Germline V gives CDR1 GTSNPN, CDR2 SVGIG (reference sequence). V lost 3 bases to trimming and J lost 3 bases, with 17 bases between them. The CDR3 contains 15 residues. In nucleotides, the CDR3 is TGTGCCTGGAGCCCCCTCTTAGTTCGGTACACTGAAGCTTTCTTT. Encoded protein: CAWSPLLVRYTEAFF. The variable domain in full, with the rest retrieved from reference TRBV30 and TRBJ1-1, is SQTIHQWPATLVQPVGSPLSLECTVEGTSNPNLYWYRQAAGRGLQLLFYSVGIGQISSEVPQNLSASRPQDRQFILSSKKLLLSDSGFYLCAWSPLLVRYTEAFFGQGTRLTVV.

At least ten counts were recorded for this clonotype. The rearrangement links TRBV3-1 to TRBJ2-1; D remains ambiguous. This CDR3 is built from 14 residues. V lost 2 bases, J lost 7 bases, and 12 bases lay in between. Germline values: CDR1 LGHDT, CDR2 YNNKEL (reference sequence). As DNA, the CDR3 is TGTGCCAGCAGCCAAAATTTAGCTGGGAATGAGCAGTTCTTC. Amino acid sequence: CASSQNLAGNEQFF.

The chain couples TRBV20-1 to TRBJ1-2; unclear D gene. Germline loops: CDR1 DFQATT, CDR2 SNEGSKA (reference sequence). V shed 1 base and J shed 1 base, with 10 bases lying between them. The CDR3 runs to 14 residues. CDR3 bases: TGCAGTGCTAGAGGGCAGACAAATAACTATGGCTACACCTTC. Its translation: CSARGQTNNYGYTF.

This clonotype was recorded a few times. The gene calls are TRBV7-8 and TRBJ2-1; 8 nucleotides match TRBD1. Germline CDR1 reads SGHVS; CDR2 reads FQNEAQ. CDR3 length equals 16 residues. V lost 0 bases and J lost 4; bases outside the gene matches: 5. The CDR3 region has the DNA TGTGCCAGCAGCTTAGCTTTCTGGACAGGGTACAATGAGCAGTTCTTC. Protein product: CASSLAFWTGYNEQFF.

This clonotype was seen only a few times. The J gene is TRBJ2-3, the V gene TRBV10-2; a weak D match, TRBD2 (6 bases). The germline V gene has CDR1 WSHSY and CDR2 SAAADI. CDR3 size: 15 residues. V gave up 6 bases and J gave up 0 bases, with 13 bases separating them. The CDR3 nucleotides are TGCGCCAGCAGGTCCCAGGAGGGTAGCACAGATACGCAGTATTTT. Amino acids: CASRSQEGSTDTQYF.

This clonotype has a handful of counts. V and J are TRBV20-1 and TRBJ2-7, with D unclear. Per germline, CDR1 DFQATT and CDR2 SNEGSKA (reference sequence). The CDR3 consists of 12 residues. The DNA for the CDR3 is TGCAGCGCCTCCAGGCACACCTACGAGCAGTACTTC. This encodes CSASRHTYEQYF.

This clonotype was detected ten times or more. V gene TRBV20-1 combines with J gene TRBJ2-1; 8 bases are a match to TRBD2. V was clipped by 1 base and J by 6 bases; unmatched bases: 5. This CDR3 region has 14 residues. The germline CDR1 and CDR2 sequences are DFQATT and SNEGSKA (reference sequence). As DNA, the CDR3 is TGCAGTGCTAGAGGCGGGACTAGTACCAATGAGCAGTTCTTC. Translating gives CSARGGTSTNEQFF.

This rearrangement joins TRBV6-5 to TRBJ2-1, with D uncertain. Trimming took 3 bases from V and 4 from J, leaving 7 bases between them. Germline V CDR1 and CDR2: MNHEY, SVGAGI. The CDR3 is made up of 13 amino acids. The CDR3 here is CASSYKGYNEQFF. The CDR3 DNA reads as TGTGCCAGCAGTTATAAGGGTTACAATGAGCAGTTCTTC.

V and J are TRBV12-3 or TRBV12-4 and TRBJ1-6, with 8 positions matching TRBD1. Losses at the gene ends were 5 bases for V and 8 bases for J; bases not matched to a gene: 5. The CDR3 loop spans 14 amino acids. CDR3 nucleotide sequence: TGTGCCAGCAGTCCCCGACAGGGGCATTCACCCCTCCACTTT. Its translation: CASSPRQGHSPLHF.

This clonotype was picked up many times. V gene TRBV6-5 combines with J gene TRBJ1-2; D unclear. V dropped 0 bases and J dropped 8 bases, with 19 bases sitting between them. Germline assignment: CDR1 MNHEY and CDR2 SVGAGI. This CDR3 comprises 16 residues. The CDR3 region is CASSYSGTPDTWGYTF. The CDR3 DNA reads TGTGCCAGCAGTTACTCGGGAACCCCGGATACTTGGGGCTACACCTTC.

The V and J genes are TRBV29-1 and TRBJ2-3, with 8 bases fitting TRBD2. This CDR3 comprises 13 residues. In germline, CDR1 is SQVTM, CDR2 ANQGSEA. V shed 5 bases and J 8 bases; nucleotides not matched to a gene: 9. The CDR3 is CSVRGVAGSTQYF. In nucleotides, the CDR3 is TGCAGCGTTAGGGGGGTAGCGGGATCTACGCAGTATTTT.

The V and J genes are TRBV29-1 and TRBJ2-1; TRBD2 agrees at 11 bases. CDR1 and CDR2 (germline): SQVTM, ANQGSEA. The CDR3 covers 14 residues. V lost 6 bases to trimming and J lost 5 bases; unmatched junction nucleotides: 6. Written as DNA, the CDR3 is TGCAGCGTCGCCACTAGCGGGGGAAACAATGAGCAGTTCTTC. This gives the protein CSVATSGGNNEQFF.

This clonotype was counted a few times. CDR3 residues: CATSRDFGGNTEAFF. CDR3 bases: TGTGCCACCAGCAGAGATTTCGGCGGGAACACTGAAGCTTTCTTT. This chain connects TRBV15 to TRBJ1-1; D is uncertain. CDR3 length: 15 residues. Germline V CDR1 and CDR2: LNHNV, YYDKDF (reference sequence). Deletions cut 0 bases from V and 1 base from J, with 9 bases between.

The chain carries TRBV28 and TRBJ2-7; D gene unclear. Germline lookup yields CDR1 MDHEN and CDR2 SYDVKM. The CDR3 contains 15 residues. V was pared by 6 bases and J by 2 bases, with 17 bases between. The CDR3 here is CASSPPETLPYEQYF. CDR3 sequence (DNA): TGTGCCAGCAGCCCCCCAGAAACTTTACCCTACGAGCAGTACTTC.

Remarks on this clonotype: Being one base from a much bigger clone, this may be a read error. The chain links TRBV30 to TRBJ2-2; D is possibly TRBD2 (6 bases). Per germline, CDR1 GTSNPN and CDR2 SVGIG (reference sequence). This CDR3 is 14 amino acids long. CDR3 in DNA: TGTGCCTGGAGTGTAGACTCAGGGATGGGGGGGCTGTTTTTT. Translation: CAWSVDSGMGGLFF.

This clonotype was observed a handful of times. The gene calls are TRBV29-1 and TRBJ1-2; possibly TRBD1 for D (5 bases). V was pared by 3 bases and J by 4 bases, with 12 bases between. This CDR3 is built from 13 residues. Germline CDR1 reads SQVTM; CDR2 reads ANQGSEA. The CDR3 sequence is CSVEGRASYGYTF. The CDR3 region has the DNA TGCAGCGTTGAGGGCAGGGCTAGCTATGGCTACACCTTC.